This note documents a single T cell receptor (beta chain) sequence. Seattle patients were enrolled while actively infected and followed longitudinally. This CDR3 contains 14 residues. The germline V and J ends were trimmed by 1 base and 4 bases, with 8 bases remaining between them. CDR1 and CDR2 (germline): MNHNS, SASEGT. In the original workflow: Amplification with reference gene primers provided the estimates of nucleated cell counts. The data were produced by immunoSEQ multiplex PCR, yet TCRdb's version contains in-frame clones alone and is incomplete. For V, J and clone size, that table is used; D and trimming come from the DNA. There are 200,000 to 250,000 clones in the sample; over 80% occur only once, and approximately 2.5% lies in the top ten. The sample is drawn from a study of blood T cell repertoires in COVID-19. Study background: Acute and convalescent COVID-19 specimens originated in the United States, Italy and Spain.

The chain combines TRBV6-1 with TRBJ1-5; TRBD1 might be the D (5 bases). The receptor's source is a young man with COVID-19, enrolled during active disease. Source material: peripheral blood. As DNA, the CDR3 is TGTGCCAGCAGTGAAGTGGGGCAGAATCAGCCCCAGCATTTT. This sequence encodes CASSEVGQNQPQHF.